The next 30 T cell receptor beta chains were all read from a single sample in a study of technical replicates of blood from a few donors. The repertoire was sequenced with immunoSEQ multiplex PCR; TCRdb's copy has only in-frame clones and lacks some. The sample includes about 70,000 clones, 85% to 95% of them seen just once. The specimen sequenced was T cells isolated from PBMCs. The origin of the receptors is a human donor in good health.

The V gene is TRBV11-3, the J gene TRBJ2-7, with TRBD2 identical over 7 bases. V was pared by 3 bases and J by 1 base, with 3 bases of the junction left unmatched. CDR1 SGHNT and CDR2 YENEEA come from the germline V gene. CDR3 size: 14 residues. CDR3 in amino acids: CASSFSGRSYEQYF. The CDR3 DNA reads as TGTGCCAGCAGCTTCTCCGGGAGGTCCTACGAGCAGTACTTC.

The chain combines TRBV6-1 with TRBJ2-7; TRBD1 is a possible D gene (5 bases). The germline V and J ends were trimmed by 4 bases and 4 bases, with 14 bases remaining between them. CDR3 length equals 14 residues. CDR1 and CDR2 from the germline V gene are MNHNS and SASEGT. Here the CDR3 reads CASSGGRIGYEQYF. As DNA, the CDR3 is TGTGCCAGCAGTGGGGGCCGGATTGGGTACGAGCAGTACTTC.

The rearrangement joins TRBV7-8 to TRBJ2-1, with TRBD1 as a possible D gene (6 bases). Trimming cost V 5 bases and J 6 bases, with 14 bases left between them. The germline CDR1 and CDR2 sequences are SGHVS and FQNEAQ. The CDR3 loop spans 14 amino acids. For the CDR3, the DNA is TGTGCCAGCAGCCCCATGGGACACTCCAATGAGCAGTTCTTC. Translated, it gives CASSPMGHSNEQFF.

The V and J genes are TRBV4-1 and TRBJ1-1; TRBD1 matches 9 bases. Per germline, CDR1 MGHRA and CDR2 YSYEKL. V lost 3 bases to trimming and J lost 6 bases; unmatched junction nucleotides: 11. The CDR3 totals 16 residues. The CDR3 nucleotides are TGCGCCAGCAGCCAGGATGCCGGGACAGGGTTCCCTGAAGCTTTCTTT. Protein product: CASSQDAGTGFPEAFF.

J is TRBJ2-1 and V is TRBV19; 8 nucleotides line up with TRBD2. Germline CDR1 LNHDA, CDR2 SQIVND (reference sequence). J lost 1 base, V lost 4 bases, and 0 bases had no gene match. The CDR3 spans 14 residues. CDR3 residues: CASSSGRSYNEQFF. CDR3 nucleotide sequence: TGTGCCAGTAGTAGCGGGAGGTCCTACAATGAGCAGTTCTTC. Combining the CDR3 with reference TRBV19 and TRBJ2-1 gives the whole variable domain DGGITQSPKYLFRKEGQNVTLSCEQNLNHDAMYWYRQDPGQGLRLIYYSQIVNDFQKGDIAEGYSVSREKKESFPLTVTSAQKNPTAFYLCASSSGRSYNEQFFGPGTRLTVL.

This chain uses TRBV7-9 with TRBJ1-5; D is possibly TRBD1 (6 bases). This CDR3 spans 18 amino acids. V was clipped by 2 bases and J by 7 bases, with 24 bases between them. Per germline, CDR1 SEHNR and CDR2 FQNEAQ (reference sequence). The CDR3 nucleotides read TGTGCCAGCAGCTTATATTCCGGGGGGCATGGAGAAGAACAGCCCCAGCATTTT. Translating it yields CASSLYSGGHGEEQPQHF.

The V call is TRBV27, the J call TRBJ1-2; D is ambiguous. This CDR3 region has 13 residues. V lost 8 bases and J 8 bases, leaving 18 bases between the germline ends. The germline CDR1 and CDR2 sequences are MNHEY and SMNVEV (reference sequence). The CDR3 spells CASALSLLSGYTF. The CDR3 DNA sequence: TGTGCCAGCGCGCTGTCTCTACTCTCCGGCTACACCTTC.

This clone came up once. This chain uses TRBV15 with TRBJ1-4; D uncertain. Per the germline V gene, CDR1 is LNHNV and CDR2 is YYDKDF (reference sequence). The V gene lost 1 base and the J gene lost 8 bases, with 14 bases spanning the gap. The CDR3 is 15 amino acids. CDR3 amino acids: CATSRVVEVAEKLFF. As DNA, the CDR3 is TGTGCCACCAGCAGAGTGGTTGAGGTTGCGGAAAAACTGTTTTTT.

Note on this clone: The identical CDR3 is also encoded by other nucleotide sequences in the sample. The chain employs TRBV25-1 and TRBJ2-2; D ambiguous. The germline CDR1 and CDR2 sequences are MGHDK and SYGVNS. V was clipped by 3 bases and J by 1 base, with 3 bases between them. This CDR3 is built from 13 residues. As DNA, the CDR3 is TGTGCCAGCAGTGAGCGGAACACCGGGGAGCTGTTTTTT. Its translation: CASSERNTGELFF.

The chain joins TRBV29-1 to TRBJ2-3, with 7 bases identical to TRBD2. Looked up from germline, CDR1 is SQVTM and CDR2 is ANQGSEA. The trim removed 1 base at V and 4 bases at J, leaving 5 bases unmatched. The CDR3 has 14 amino acids. The DNA of the CDR3 is TGCAGCGTTGAAGCGGGAGGAGGCGCAGATACGCAGTATTTT. Protein: CSVEAGGGADTQYF.

The chain carries TRBV7-9 and TRBJ2-1; the D gene is possibly TRBD1 (6 bases). There are 13 residues in the CDR3. The V end lost 5 bases, the J end lost 8 bases, and 13 bases lay between the germline ends. CDR1 and CDR2 (germline): SEHNR, FQNEAQ (reference sequence). The CDR3 nucleotides are TGTGCCAGCAGCCAATACAGGGTTGATGAGCAGTTCTTC. Amino acids: CASSQYRVDEQFF.

The gene calls are TRBV5-6 and TRBJ2-7; possibly TRBD1 for D (5 bases). The CDR3 is 16 residues long. Trimming pared 1 base from V and 3 bases from J, leaving 17 bases between. CDR1 and CDR2 (germline): SGHDT, YYEEEE. The DNA of the CDR3 is TGTGCCAGCAGCTTGATTGGGGCGCTTTCTCGCTACGAGCAGTACTTC. It is translated as CASSLIGALSRYEQYF.

This clone was seen once. The chain carries TRBV5-4 and TRBJ1-4, with D possibly TRBD1 on 6 matching bases. Between the trimmed V and J ends, which lost 0 bases and 8 bases, there was a span of 20 bases. CDR3 length equals 17 residues. Germline values: CDR1 SGHNT, CDR2 YYREEE (reference sequence). The CDR3 sequence: CASSLDQEQGLEEKLFF. The CDR3 bases are TGTGCCAGCAGCTTGGATCAAGAACAGGGTCTGGAGGAAAAACTGTTTTTT.

The rearrangement uses TRBV9 and TRBJ2-7; 7 nucleotides align to TRBD2. Germline trimming cut 4 bases from V and 2 bases from J; bases unmatched to any gene: 6. The CDR3 runs to 14 residues. In germline, CDR1 is SGDLS, CDR2 YYNGEE. The CDR3 protein is CASSSRDYTYEQYF. The CDR3 DNA is TGTGCCAGCAGCTCTAGGGACTATACCTACGAGCAGTACTTC.

V gene TRBV19 combines with J gene TRBJ2-7, with a tentative D call TRBD2 (6 bases). The CDR3 sequence is 13 residues long. The germline V gene encodes CDR1 LNHDA and CDR2 SQIVND (reference sequence). Trimming took 8 bases from V and 3 from J, leaving 14 bases between them. CDR3 DNA: TGTGCCAGTGACTCCGGGGGTGACTACGAGCAGTACTTC. This sequence encodes CASDSGGDYEQYF.

This chain uses TRBV28 with TRBJ2-7; TRBD1 agrees at 9 bases. V lost 6 bases, J lost 3 bases, and 3 bases stayed unmatched. In germline, CDR1 is MDHEN, CDR2 SYDVKM. This CDR3 spans 13 amino acids. The CDR3 DNA reads TGTGCCAGCAGCTCGACAGGGGGCTACGAGCAGTACTTC. As protein: CASSSTGGYEQYF.

The chain employs TRBV9 and TRBJ2-3; TRBD2 matches 8 bases. This CDR3 is built from 16 residues. Germline V CDR1 and CDR2: SGDLS, YYNGEE. Losses at the gene ends were 4 bases for V and 7 bases for J; bases not matched to a gene: 14. CDR3: CASSTPRDSGGNTQYF. The CDR3 nucleotides are TGTGCCAGCAGCACCCCCCGGGACTCGGGGGGGAATACGCAGTATTTT.

V usage is TRBV5-1 and J usage is TRBJ1-5; D might be TRBD1 (6 bases). This CDR3 has 13 residues. The V and J ends lost 5 bases and 4 bases respectively, with 10 bases between them. The germline CDR1 and CDR2 sequences are SGHRS and YFSETQ. This CDR3 reads CASRGGDNQPQHF. The CDR3 DNA sequence: TGCGCCAGCAGAGGGGGGGATAATCAGCCCCAGCATTTT.

The rearrangement links TRBV16 to TRBJ2-3; D is undetermined. This CDR3 has 12 amino acids. The germline V and J ends were trimmed by 2 bases and 4 bases, with 4 bases remaining between them. Per germline, CDR1 KGHSY and CDR2 FQNENV. This CDR3 reads CASSQLSDTQYF. For the CDR3, the DNA is TGTGCCAGCAGCCAACTCTCAGATACGCAGTATTTT.

The rearrangement uses TRBV29-1 and TRBJ2-7; 7 bases line up with TRBD1. V shed 2 bases, J shed 4 bases, and the junction held 8 bases outside the gene matches. CDR3 length: 14 amino acids. Germline CDR1 and CDR2: SQVTM and ANQGSEA. CDR3 loop: CSVENRDSPYEQYF. CDR3 in DNA: TGCAGCGTTGAAAACCGGGACAGCCCTTACGAGCAGTACTTC.

The chain is built from TRBV11-2 and TRBJ2-1, with D possibly matching TRBD1 (6 bases). From germline, CDR1 is SGHAT and CDR2 FQNNGV. Trimming cost V 5 bases and J 7 bases, with 12 bases left between them. The CDR3 is 13 residues long. The CDR3 nucleotides read TGTGCCAGCAGCAATTGGGGGACAAATGAGCAGTTCTTC. Protein: CASSNWGTNEQFF. Combining the CDR3 with reference TRBV11-2 and TRBJ2-1 gives the whole variable domain EAGVAQSPRYKIIEKRQSVAFWCNPISGHATLYWYQQILGQGPKLLIQFQNNGVVDDSQLPKDRFSAERLKGVDSTLKIQPAKLEDSAVYLCASSNWGTNEQFFGPGTRLTVL.

This chain joins TRBV10-3 and TRBJ2-7; TRBD1 aligns across 8 bases. J lost 4 bases, V lost 4 bases, and 6 bases had no gene match. From germline, CDR1 is ENHRY and CDR2 SYGVKD. The CDR3 is 14 residues long. CDR3 nucleotides: TGTGCCATCAGTGCTGTGGACAGGGCGTACGAGCAGTACTTC. This codes for CAISAVDRAYEQYF.

V and J are TRBV5-6 and TRBJ2-3; 7 positions agree with TRBD2. The CDR3 totals 17 residues. The V segment lost 1 base and the J segment 2 bases; nucleotides outside the gene matches: 10. Germline V gene data show CDR1 as SGHDT and CDR2 as YYEEEE. The DNA of the CDR3 is TGTGCCAGCAGCTTGATATCGGCGGGAGCGTTCACAGATACGCAGTATTTT. Its translation is CASSLISAGAFTDTQYF.

The chain employs TRBV29-1 and TRBJ2-1; 12 nucleotides line up with TRBD2. J gave up 7 bases and V 6 bases, and 7 bases lay outside the gene matches. Germline CDR1 and CDR2: SQVTM and ANQGSEA. This CDR3 is 14 amino acids long. CDR3: CSVETSGRGNEQFF. CDR3 in DNA: TGCAGCGTGGAGACTAGCGGGAGAGGTAATGAGCAGTTCTTC.

The chain carries TRBV7-2 and TRBJ2-7; TRBD1 is a possible D gene (6 bases). Germline V gene data show CDR1 as SGHTA and CDR2 as FQGNSA. The V gene lost 1 base and the J gene lost 4 bases, with 14 bases spanning the gap. The CDR3 runs to 15 residues. The CDR3, as DNA: TGTGCCAGCAGCTTAGGTATTGTCAGGGGTTACGAGCAGTACTTC. Residues: CASSLGIVRGYEQYF.

J is TRBJ2-2 and V is TRBV28; D perhaps matches TRBD1 (6 bases). V was cut by 5 bases and J by 2 bases, with 9 bases left in between. Germline V gene sequence: CDR1 MDHEN, CDR2 SYDVKM. The CDR3 is 14 residues long. The CDR3 nucleotides read TGTGCCAGCAGTCCGGGACATAACACCGGGGAGCTGTTTTTT. This sequence encodes CASSPGHNTGELFF.

The CDR3 DNA is TGTGCCACCAAATTGTGGGAGGAGACCCAAGAGACCCAGTACTTC. Protein: CATKLWEETQETQYF. The chain carries TRBV6-6 and TRBJ2-5; perhaps TRBD2 as D (6 bases). V was pared by 10 bases and J by 1 base, with 19 bases between. CDR1 and CDR2 from the germline V gene are MNHNY and SVGAGI (reference sequence). The CDR3 extends over 15 amino acids.

V is TRBV5-4 and J is TRBJ1-4, with TRBD1 matching over 9 bases. After removal of 0 bases from V and 5 bases from J, the junction contained 2 bases not matched to a gene. The CDR3 is 15 amino acids. CDR1 SGHNT and CDR2 YYREEE come from the germline V gene (reference sequence). As DNA, the CDR3 is TGTGCCAGCAGCTTGGACGGGACAGGGAATGAAAAACTGTTTTTT. Translated, it gives CASSLDGTGNEKLFF.

J is TRBJ1-2 and V is TRBV9; 9 nucleotides agree with TRBD1. Germline V lookup: CDR1 SGDLS, CDR2 YYNGEE. The CDR3 contains 13 residues. Trimming at V came to 2 bases and at J to 6 bases, leaving 2 bases not matched to a gene. The CDR3 loop is CASSVTGGDGYTF. In DNA form, the CDR3 reads TGTGCCAGCAGCGTGACAGGGGGGGATGGCTACACCTTC.

The chain joins TRBV4-3 to TRBJ2-7; unclear D gene. The ends were cut back, 0 bases at V and 0 bases at J, with 12 bases in the middle. Germline values: CDR1 LGHNA, CDR2 YSLEER. The CDR3 loop spans 16 amino acids. The CDR3 DNA follows: TGCGCCAGCAGCCAAGATCCAGCAGGTAACTCCTACGAGCAGTACTTC. Encoded protein: CASSQDPAGNSYEQYF.